These T cell receptor beta chains were read from a single sample in a study of T cell responses to AZD1222 COVID-19 vaccine. The assay was immunoSEQ multiplex PCR, and TCRdb's table has in-frame clones only and misses some. The sample has around 50,000 clones, over 75% seen once. This specimen was peripheral blood, taken 28 days after the second AZD1222 dose. The receptors derive from an adult who received the AZD1222 COVID-19 vaccine. Each CDR3 is given with its conserved first and last residue. D genes are given only for firm matches. Some rows mark clone size as missing; the rest say once, few, many or name a class of expanded clone.

v_call	d_call	j_call	clone_size	cdr3_nt	cdr3_aa
TRBV6-1	TRBD2	TRBJ2-7	-	TGTGCCAGCAGTGAACGGACTAGCGGGAGGTTACAGCAGTACTTC	CASSERTSGRLQQYF
TRBV16	-	TRBJ1-1	few	TGTGCCAGCAGCTACTCGGCTAACACTGAAGCTTTCTTT	CASSYSANTEAFF
TRBV7-2	-	TRBJ2-7	-	TGTGCCAGCAGCTTACTAGGGGGAGGGACCCGAAGCTCCTACGAGCAGTACTTC	CASSLLGGGTRSSYEQYF
TRBV4-3	TRBD2	TRBJ2-7	-	TGCGCCAGCAGCCAAGACGTGGGACTACAGTTTTACGAGCAGTACTTC	CASSQDVGLQFYEQYF
TRBV5-6	-	TRBJ2-7	-	TGTGCCAGCAGCTTGGGACTAACGCCCGAGCAGTACTTC	CASSLGLTPEQYF
TRBV15	-	TRBJ2-7	few	TGTGCCACCAGCAGAGATTCCCAGGGACTCGAGCAGTACTTC	CATSRDSQGLEQYF
TRBV6-5	-	TRBJ2-7	-	TGTGCCAGCAAAAGGGGCCGAAGCAGTTACGAGCAGTACTTC	CASKRGRSSYEQYF
TRBV5-4	TRBD2	TRBJ2-1	-	TGTGCCAGCAGCCCTTGGGGAGCGGGAGGGCCGGGCAATGAGCAGTTCTTC	CASSPWGAGGPGNEQFF
TRBV7-3	-	TRBJ1-3	-	TGTGCCAGCAGCACAGGGTCTAGGACCTCTGGAAACACCATATATTTT	CASSTGSRTSGNTIYF
TRBV7-3	-	TRBJ2-3	-	TGTGCCAGCAGCTTCGTTTCTGCTTCAGATACGCAGTATTTT	CASSFVSASDTQYF
TRBV7-9	TRBD1	TRBJ2-2	-	TGTGCCAGCAGCCCACCCGGGACAGTAAACACCGGGGAGCTGTTTTTT	CASSPPGTVNTGELFF
TRBV10-1	-	TRBJ2-3	-	TGCGCCAGTAGTCGAGGACTGAGCACAGATACGCAGTATTTT	CASSRGLSTDTQYF
TRBV2	-	TRBJ1-2	-	TGTGCCAGCAAACTAGAAGGGGATGGCTACACCTTC	CASKLEGDGYTF
TRBV19	-	TRBJ2-3	-	TGTGCCAGTAAGGCGGTAGGGAGTAGCACAGATACGCAGTATTTT	CASKAVGSSTDTQYF
TRBV7-8	TRBD1	TRBJ1-2	few	TGTGCCAGCAGCTTTTCCGGGACAGGGAGGAGAGGGTACACCTTC	CASSFSGTGRRGYTF
TRBV14	-	TRBJ1-3	-	TGTGCCAGCCAACCCGGGTTTGGAAACACCATATATTTT	CASQPGFGNTIYF
TRBV7-8	TRBD2	TRBJ2-1	-	TGTGCCAGCAGCTTTCTAGCGGGGGGGCTGCAGTTCTTC	CASSFLAGGLQFF
TRBV27	TRBD1	TRBJ1-5	-	TGTGCCAGCAGTCCTTATCTCGGGACAGGGGGGTATAGCAATCAGCCCCAGCATTTT	CASSPYLGTGGYSNQPQHF
TRBV11-3	TRBD1	TRBJ2-7	-	TGTGCCAGCAGCTTTAATACAGGGGCCTCCTACGAGCAGTACTTC	CASSFNTGASYEQYF
TRBV12-3/TRBV12-4	-	TRBJ2-5	-	TGTGCCAGCAGCTGGAAGGGAGAGACCCAGTACTTC	CASSWKGETQYF
TRBV27	TRBD1	TRBJ2-3	-	TGTGCCAGCAGTTCGGGACAGGGAATAGCAGATACGCAGTATTTT	CASSSGQGIADTQYF
TRBV12-3/TRBV12-4	-	TRBJ2-5	-	TGTGCCAGCAGTTTGGGGGATCCAGAGACCCAGTACTTC	CASSLGDPETQYF